This T cell receptor (beta chain) originates from a study of vaccination and CD4 T cells after COVID-19. Study observations and caveats: Among convalescent patients, a median 86.3% of reactive clones emerged only after vaccination.

The Oncomine TCR Beta short-read assay sequenced DNA from cultured CD4+ T cells. In this case, cultured CD4+ T cells provided the extracted genomic DNA. MiXCR was run by TCRdb on the PCR reads, yielding one entry per CDR3 protein. Of 10,000 to 15,000 distinct CDR3 sequences listed, 76% are singletons. Points on this clonotype: Its specificity is unknown.

This sample's treatment: roughly 10-day PBMC culture with coronavirus spike peptide pools or control peptides (ViraFEST assay). The CDR3 runs to 14 residues. Trimming took off 6 bases at V and 2 bases at J, with 13 bases between the two ends. Germline V gives CDR1 MNHNS, CDR2 SASEGT. The rearrangement uses TRBV6-1 and TRBJ2-5; perhaps D is TRBD1 or TRBD2 (7 bases each). The receptor's source is a human donor who had recovered from COVID-19. The material sequenced was CD4+ T cells from blood, cultured in vitro. The DNA for the CDR3 is TGTGCCAGCAGAGGGAGGGGGCGGCAAGAGACCCAGTACTTC. Protein: CASRGRGRQETQYF.